What follows is one T cell receptor (beta chain) and its context. V shed 5 bases and J 2 bases; nucleotides not matched to a gene: 6. There are 15 residues in the CDR3. The germline V gene has CDR1 SGHTA and CDR2 FQGNSA. Under the authors' procedure: Reference gene primer amplification in the assay estimated nucleated cell counts. Assay: immunoSEQ multiplex PCR; the TCRdb copy retains only in-frame clones and omits some. From that table come the V and J calls and clone size; the DNA was used to work out D and trimming. The profile shows hundreds of thousands of clones, around 80% of them singletons. The record originates from a study of blood T cell repertoires in COVID-19.

This clonotype was obtained from a man aged 25-45 years with acute COVID-19. V and J are TRBV7-2 and TRBJ1-5, with 7 bases that match TRBD1. Sequencing used PBMCs or T cells enriched from blood (not recorded which). Written as DNA, the CDR3 is TGTGCCAGCAGCGGGTCAGGGGGAGGCAATCAGCCCCAGCATTTT. Its protein product is CASSGSGGGNQPQHF.